These 32 T cell receptor beta chains share one sample of origin, sequenced in a study of shared clonotypes between healthy human individuals. The data were produced by immunoSEQ multiplex PCR, yet TCRdb's version contains in-frame clones alone and is incomplete. The sample contains 2 million to 2.5 million clones, 90% to 96% of which appear only once. The sequencing sample was made of naive CD4+ T cells sorted from blood. Noted subset: CD45RA+ positively selected. These receptors originate from a man between 18 and 35 years old in good health.

The chain has TRBV19 and TRBJ1-5; 8 bases map to TRBD1. This CDR3 is 15 amino acids long. After removal of 3 bases from V and 7 bases from J, the junction contained 8 bases not matched to a gene. Per germline, CDR1 LNHDA and CDR2 SQIVND (reference sequence). CDR3 DNA sequence: TGTGCCAGTAGTATTTCGGACAGGGCATCCCAGCCCCAGCATTTT. It is translated as CASSISDRASQPQHF.

The rearrangement uses TRBV2 and TRBJ2-5, with 9 positions matching TRBD2. With V trimmed by 5 bases and J by 2 bases, 6 bases remained unmatched. The CDR3 contains 15 residues. Per the germline V gene, CDR1 is SNHLY and CDR2 is FYNNEI. CDR3 bases: TGTGCCAGCAGTTTAGCGGGGGCGCTACAAGAGACCCAGTACTTC. Its protein is CASSLAGALQETQYF.

The genes are TRBV5-4 and TRBJ2-4; 10 nucleotides line up with TRBD2. V shed 0 bases, J shed 8 bases, and the junction held 11 bases outside the gene matches. Per the germline V gene, CDR1 is SGHNT and CDR2 is YYREEE (reference sequence). The CDR3 length is 17 residues. CDR3: CASSLGVAGGHVDIQYF. The DNA for the CDR3 is TGTGCCAGCAGCTTGGGGGTAGCGGGAGGCCATGTGGACATTCAGTACTTC.

The rearrangement links TRBV6-6 to TRBJ2-2; maybe TRBD2 (5 bases). The CDR3 loop spans 15 amino acids. Germline V gives CDR1 MNHNY, CDR2 SVGAGI (reference sequence). V gave up 2 bases and J gave up 3 bases, with 10 bases separating them. DNA of the CDR3: TGTGCCAGCAGTTACCTGCTAGCAGACACCGGGGAGCTGTTTTTT. Translated: CASSYLLADTGELFF.

V usage is TRBV4-1 and J usage is TRBJ2-1; 8 bases line up with TRBD2. This CDR3 contains 15 residues. With 1 base clipped from V and 7 bases from J, the junction kept 6 bases outside the gene matches. Germline V lookup: CDR1 MGHRA, CDR2 YSYEKL. CDR3 bases: TGCGCCAGCAGCCAAGTCAGGCGGGGGGCAAATGAGCAGTTCTTC. It translates to CASSQVRRGANEQFF.

As concerns this clone: The junction shows a germline mismatch at one end, possibly a read error. This chain uses TRBV7-6 with TRBJ1-2, with D hard to call. The length of the CDR3 is 14 residues. Germline CDR1 reads SGHVS; CDR2 reads FNYEAQ. The CDR3 is CASSLGVPNYGYTF. The DNA for the CDR3 is TGTGCCAGCAGTTTAGGTGTCCCTAACTATGGCTACACCTTC.

The chain has TRBV18 and TRBJ2-7, with TRBD2 matching over 11 bases. Trimming cost V 4 bases and J 0 bases; bases outside gene matches: 5. Germline V gene sequence: CDR1 KGHSH, CDR2 LQKENI. There are 16 residues in the CDR3. The CDR3 DNA follows: TGTGCCAGCTCACGGACTAGCGGGTCTTACTCCTACGAGCAGTACTTC. Translated: CASSRTSGSYSYEQYF.

The chain carries TRBV6-5 and TRBJ2-7, with 7 bases matching TRBD1. V shed 8 bases and J 3 bases; nucleotides not matched to a gene: 7. Germline V gene sequence: CDR1 MNHEY, CDR2 SVGAGI. The CDR3 has 13 amino acids. The CDR3 nucleotides read TGTGCCAGCTGCGACAGGGTCCGCTACGAGCAGTACTTC. This translates into CASCDRVRYEQYF.

The CDR3 nucleotides read TGTGCCAGCATCACCGAGGTCACTAGCGGGGACAATGAGCAGTTCTTC. Protein product: CASITEVTSGDNEQFF. The chain couples TRBV18 to TRBJ2-1, with 10 bases fitting TRBD2. Germline V gene lookup returns CDR1 KGHSH and CDR2 LQKENI. This CDR3 comprises 16 residues. The V segment lost 8 bases and the J segment 5 bases; nucleotides outside the gene matches: 12. The full variable domain, rest sourced from reference TRBV18 and TRBJ2-1, is NAGVMQNPRHLVRRRGQEARLRCSPMKGHSHVYWYRQLPEEGLKFMVYLQKENIIDESGMPKERFSAEFPKEGPSILRIQQVVRGDSAAYFCASITEVTSGDNEQFFGPGTRLTVL.

V usage is TRBV6-1 and J usage is TRBJ2-5; D not resolved. The CDR3 runs 11 residues. Trimming left V 2 bases short and J 3 bases short, with 1 base between. From germline, CDR1 is MNHNS and CDR2 SASEGT. CDR3 in amino acids: CASSEKETQYF. The CDR3 nucleotides are TGTGCCAGCAGTGAAAAAGAGACCCAGTACTTC.

J is TRBJ2-7 and V is TRBV27; D might be TRBD1 (6 bases). Deletions cut 3 bases from V and 7 bases from J, with 19 bases between. The CDR3 contains 15 residues. CDR1 and CDR2 from the germline V gene are MNHEY and SMNVEV (reference sequence). This CDR3 is CASSFIRTGPGEQYF. The DNA of the CDR3 is TGTGCCAGCAGTTTTATCCGCACAGGGCCGGGGGAGCAGTACTTC.

The chain joins TRBV10-2 to TRBJ1-4, with a possible D match to TRBD1 (5 bases). The V gene lost 6 bases and the J gene lost 8 bases, with 22 bases spanning the gap. Germline CDR1 and CDR2: WSHSY and SAAADI. The CDR3 spans 16 residues. The CDR3: CASRHGDGHPREKLFF. In nucleotides, the CDR3 is TGCGCCAGCAGGCACGGAGATGGACACCCGCGGGAAAAACTGTTTTTT.

To note about this clone: The same CDR3 also results from other DNA sequences found in this sample. This chain connects TRBV28 to TRBJ2-7, with 7 bases that match TRBD2. With V trimmed by 8 bases and J by 4 bases, 2 bases remained unmatched. The CDR3 has 11 amino acids. CDR1 is MDHEN, CDR2 SYDVKM, per germline. This CDR3 reads CASGGGYEQYF. In nucleotides, the CDR3 is TGTGCCAGCGGGGGGGGATACGAGCAGTACTTC.

This chain links TRBV4-3 with TRBJ2-2; 8 positions match TRBD1. The CDR3 spans 15 residues. Losses at the gene ends were 4 bases for V and 4 bases for J; bases not matched to a gene: 5. CDR1 LGHNA and CDR2 YSLEER come from the germline V gene. CDR3 region: CASSRGTGSTGELFF. CDR3 coding DNA: TGCGCCAGCAGCCGAGGGACAGGCAGCACCGGGGAGCTGTTTTTT.

Comments on this clone: Additional DNA sequences in this sample encode the identical CDR3. The V gene is TRBV5-1, the J gene TRBJ2-1; D gene ambiguous. The CDR3 covers 15 residues. Germline values: CDR1 SGHRS, CDR2 YFSETQ. Between the trimmed V and J ends, which lost 0 bases and 0 bases, there was a span of 7 bases. CDR3 coding DNA: TGCGCCAGCAGCTTGGAGGCGAGCTCCTACAATGAGCAGTTCTTC. Its protein product is CASSLEASSYNEQFF.

The chain uses TRBV27 and TRBJ2-2; tentatively, D is TRBD1 (6 bases). Looked up from germline, CDR1 is MNHEY and CDR2 is SMNVEV (reference sequence). Trimming shortened V by 6 bases and J by 1 base, and 12 bases separated the two germline ends. The CDR3 extends over 15 amino acids. The CDR3 sequence is CASSTGTLNTGELFF. The CDR3 DNA reads as TGTGCCAGCAGCACCGGGACATTGAACACCGGGGAGCTGTTTTTT.

The gene calls are TRBV6-1 and TRBJ1-2; D remains ambiguous. Germline V gives CDR1 MNHNS, CDR2 SASEGT. Trimming took off 3 bases at V and 4 bases at J, with 9 bases between the two ends. The CDR3 extends over 13 amino acids. The CDR3 protein is CASSEKWVYGYTF. In nucleotides, the CDR3 is TGTGCCAGCAGTGAGAAGTGGGTCTATGGCTACACCTTC.

In this sample, this clone turned up once. The chain carries TRBV5-1 and TRBJ1-1; D possibly corresponds to TRBD1 (5 bases). V dropped 1 base and J dropped 1 base, with 8 bases sitting between them. Germline-derived CDR1 and CDR2 are SGHRS and YFSETQ. CDR3 length: 14 residues. The CDR3, as DNA: TGCGCCAGCAGCTTGACGACAGCGAACACTGAAGCTTTCTTT. Protein product: CASSLTTANTEAFF.

The gene calls are TRBV9 and TRBJ1-1; D might be TRBD1 (6 bases). V was shortened by 0 bases and J by 0 bases, with 12 bases between the two germline ends. CDR3 length: 16 residues. Germline V gene lookup returns CDR1 SGDLS and CDR2 YYNGEE. The CDR3 loop is CASSVGVRQVNTEAFF. The DNA of the CDR3 is TGTGCCAGCAGCGTAGGGGTACGACAGGTGAACACTGAAGCTTTCTTT.

V usage is TRBV6-5 and J usage is TRBJ2-2; 8 bases map to TRBD1. CDR1 and CDR2 (germline): MNHEY, SVGAGI. V dropped 7 bases and J dropped 5; count of bases not matched to a gene: 6. The CDR3 is 14 amino acids. The DNA of the CDR3 is TGTGCCAGCACAGGACAGGGTGAAACCGGGGAGCTGTTTTTT. It codes for CASTGQGETGELFF.

CDR3 loop: CASNGGVIMNTEAFF. The DNA of the CDR3 is TGCGCCAGCAACGGAGGGGTTATCATGAACACTGAAGCTTTCTTT. The rearrangement uses TRBV23-1 and TRBJ1-1, with a tentative D call TRBD1 (5 bases). TRBV23-1 has ORF status, its function being uncertain. Trimming left V 7 bases short and J 0 bases short, with 15 bases between. The CDR3 consists of 15 residues.

The chain couples TRBV27 to TRBJ1-1; TRBD1 is a possible D gene (5 bases). V lost 4 bases and J lost 0, with 12 bases in between. Germline V lookup: CDR1 MNHEY, CDR2 SMNVEV (reference sequence). This CDR3 region has 15 residues. CDR3 nucleotides: TGTGCCAGCAGTTCTCCAGGGACGGTGAACACTGAAGCTTTCTTT. Protein product: CASSSPGTVNTEAFF.

This rearrangement joins TRBV5-8 to TRBJ2-7, with 7 positions matching TRBD1. This CDR3 contains 14 residues. V shed 4 bases and J 4 bases; nucleotides not matched to a gene: 8. The germline CDR1 and CDR2 sequences are SGHTS and YDEGEE. Here the CDR3 DNA reads TGTGCCAGCAGCCCTTGGGACAGAACATACGAGCAGTACTTC. Amino acid sequence: CASSPWDRTYEQYF. The whole variable domain, filled in from reference TRBV5-8 and TRBJ2-7, reads EAGVTQSPTHLIKTRGQQATLRCSPISGHTSVYWYQQALGLGLQFLLWYDEGEERNRGNFPPRFSGRQFPNYSSELNVNALELEDSALYLCASSPWDRTYEQYFGPGTRLTVT.

A note on this clone: The sample carries other DNA sequences with the same CDR3. The chain has TRBV5-1 and TRBJ2-5; D remains ambiguous. Germline CDR1 is SGHRS and CDR2 is YFSETQ. V was shortened by 0 bases and J by 1 base, with 7 bases between the two germline ends. The CDR3 runs to 14 residues. The CDR3 bases are TGCGCCAGCAGCTTGGGCACAGCCCAAGAGACCCAGTACTTC. Its translation is CASSLGTAQETQYF.

The chain employs TRBV29-1 and TRBJ1-2; 7 nucleotides agree with TRBD1. Germline trimming cut 1 base from V and 2 bases from J; bases unmatched to any gene: 1. This CDR3 spans 13 amino acids. In germline, CDR1 is SQVTM, CDR2 ANQGSEA. The CDR3 sequence: CSVEGTGNYGYTF. The CDR3 bases are TGCAGCGTTGAAGGGACAGGCAACTATGGCTACACCTTC.

The J gene is TRBJ2-5, the V gene TRBV2, with TRBD2 matching over 10 bases. Germline V gene data show CDR1 as SNHLY and CDR2 as FYNNEI. Germline trimming cut 0 bases from V and 3 bases from J; bases unmatched to any gene: 4. This CDR3 has 16 residues. The CDR3, as DNA: TGTGCCAGCAGTGAAGCGCGGACTAGCGGAAAAGAGACCCAGTACTTC. Its protein is CASSEARTSGKETQYF.

The chain combines TRBV6-5 with TRBJ1-1; D possibly corresponds to TRBD1 (6 bases). Germline V gene lookup returns CDR1 MNHEY and CDR2 SVGAGI. The ends were cut back, 5 bases at V and 4 bases at J, with 14 bases in the middle. CDR3 length: 14 amino acids. CDR3 sequence (DNA): TGTGCCAGCAGTAGTACCGTGGGGGCCACTGAAGCTTTCTTT. Translation: CASSSTVGATEAFF.

CDR3 region: CASSRTGGENEKLFF. In nucleotides, the CDR3 is TGTGCCAGCAGTCGCACGGGGGGAGAAAATGAAAAACTGTTTTTT. This chain uses TRBV6-5 with TRBJ1-4, with D possibly TRBD1 on 5 matching bases. This CDR3 has 15 amino acids. Deletions cut 5 bases from V and 5 bases from J, with 15 bases between. Germline CDR1 and CDR2: MNHEY and SVGAGI.

V usage is TRBV6-1 and J usage is TRBJ2-7; TRBD1 matches 9 bases. In germline, CDR1 is MNHNS, CDR2 SASEGT. Trimming took 6 bases from V and 13 from J; bases not matched to a gene: 7. The length of the CDR3 is 11 residues. Here the CDR3 reads CASRSGTGLYF. In DNA, the CDR3 is TGTGCCAGCAGATCCGGGACAGGGCTTTACTTC.

This clone appeared a few times. The CDR3 region has the DNA TGTGCCTGGAGTGCCGGACAGTTCAATCAGCCCCAGCATTTT. It translates to CAWSAGQFNQPQHF. V gene TRBV30 combines with J gene TRBJ1-5; D is perhaps TRBD1 (6 bases). Between the trimmed V and J ends, which lost 1 base and 3 bases, there was a span of 10 bases. CDR1 is GTSNPN and CDR2 is SVGIG in the germline V gene (reference sequence). CDR3 size: 14 residues.

Remarks on this clone: The same CDR3 can be traced to other DNA sequences in this sample. The rearrangement links TRBV28 to TRBJ1-1; a weak D match, TRBD1 (5 bases). V dropped 2 bases and J dropped 9 bases, with 10 bases sitting between them. Per germline, CDR1 MDHEN and CDR2 SYDVKM. CDR3 length equals 12 residues. The DNA of the CDR3 is TGTGCCAGCAGTTTAGGGGCAGGGCAAGCTTTCTTT. It codes for CASSLGAGQAFF.

This chain joins TRBV6-6 and TRBJ1-6; D is possibly TRBD1 (6 bases). V was clipped by 0 bases and J by 7 bases, with 13 bases between them. Germline loops: CDR1 MNHNY, CDR2 SVGAGI (reference sequence). This CDR3 region has 16 residues. The CDR3 coding sequence is TGTGCCAGCAGTTACTCGTTCGGGGGGCAAAATTCACCCCTCCACTTT. It codes for CASSYSFGGQNSPLHF.